Sequencing of this T cell receptor (beta chain) was carried out in a study of T-cell memory formation after mild COVID-19. CDR1 is SGHDT, CDR2 YYEEEE, per germline. The CDR3 is 14 amino acids. The germline V and J ends were trimmed by 1 base and 4 bases, with 9 bases remaining between them. This clonotype was observed a handful of times. TCRdb analysed the 5' RACE reads with MiXCR anew, one entry per CDR3 protein. The sample records about 140,000 distinct CDR3 sequences, 14% being singletons. This clonotype originated in an adult woman who had mild COVID-19 (a few samples of this study predate the infection). Cell type and time point are not known. This chain joins TRBV5-6 and TRBJ2-1; D is uncertain. Source material: PBMCs or a T cell subset sorted from them (not recorded which). The chain's CDR3 is CASSLIVSYNEQFF. For the CDR3, the DNA is TGTGCCAGCAGCTTGATCGTATCGTACAATGAGCAGTTCTTC.